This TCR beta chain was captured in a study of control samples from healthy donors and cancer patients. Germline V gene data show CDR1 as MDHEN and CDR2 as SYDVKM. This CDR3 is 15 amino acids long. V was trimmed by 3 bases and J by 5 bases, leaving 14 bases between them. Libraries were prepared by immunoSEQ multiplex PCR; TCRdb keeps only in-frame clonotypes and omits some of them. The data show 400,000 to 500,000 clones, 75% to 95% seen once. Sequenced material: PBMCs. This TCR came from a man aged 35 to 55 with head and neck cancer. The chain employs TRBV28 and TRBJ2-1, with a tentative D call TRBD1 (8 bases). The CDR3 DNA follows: TGTGCCAGCAGTTTGGACAGGGCGGGAGACAATGAGCAGTTCTTC. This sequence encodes CASSLDRAGDNEQFF.